The entry that follows covers one TCR beta chain sequence. Antigen specificity is unknown. The data derive from a study of blood T cells in healthy people across ages. Study-level background: About one barcoded beta molecule per two T cells was the capture yield of template switching. Study-level points and caveats: Age advanced and TCR beta diversity per million T cells fell, roughly linearly.

This CDR3 spans 15 amino acids. In germline, CDR1 is DFQATT, CDR2 SNEGSKA (reference sequence). V lost 7 bases to trimming and J lost 4 bases; unmatched junction nucleotides: 10. Then a second PCR, running roughly 7 to 12 cycles, was carried out with a sample-barcoded 5' primer and a J-beta primer mix. TCRdb itself ran the 5' RACE reads through MiXCR, one entry per CDR3 protein. The sample has 850,000 to 1,000,000 distinct CDR3 sequences, around 48% seen once. Sequencing was carried out using blood. This chain uses TRBV20-1 with TRBJ1-2; 12 nucleotides align to TRBD1. The receptor's source is a man aged 25 to 40 in good health. The CDR3 protein is CSGQRGDRGLYGYTF. CDR3 DNA: TGCAGTGGACAAAGGGGGGACAGGGGGCTCTATGGCTACACCTTC.